The entry that follows covers one T cell receptor beta chain sequence. Its specific antigen is unknown. The germline gene is not matched at one end of the junction; a read error may be the cause. The data stem from a study of CD8+ T cells in alopecia areata listed by TCRdb under 2018. Looking at the study overall: Treated patients were enrolled in an open-label pilot trial of oral tofacitinib at 5 to 10 mg twice daily for moderate-to-severe alopecia areata. For the treated patients, the SALT score, which quantifies what percentage of scalp surface area is affected, served as the measure of disease severity. Tofacitinib was administered for 6 to 18 months, and 6 months of follow-up off drug were then conducted to assess delayed response and recurrence. High-throughput TCRbeta sequencing was used to examine T cell clonal expansion in alopecia areata in both the C3H/HeJ mouse model and human patients. TCRbeta CDR3 regions were amplified by immunoSEQ multiplex PCR using 35 Vbeta forward and 13 Jbeta reverse primers. RNA was obtained with the PAXgene miRNA kit for fixed scalp, the miRNeasy kit for PBMCs, and the RNeasy kit for mouse skin. Human TCRbeta sequencing covered scalp tissue and sorted CD4+ and CD8+ peripheral blood T cells from patchy and totalis/universalis alopecia areata patients and healthy controls. Clonality in the scalp was compared among normal scalp (n=4), patchy alopecia areata scalp (n=8), and alopecia totalis/universalis scalp (n=8). Patients on tofacitinib were biopsied at baseline and after 4 and 24 weeks of treatment, and several of the patients also had a later scalp biopsy.

Study-wide findings and limitations: During tofacitinib treatment, many expanded lesional clones remained in scalp and blood, and this persistence may partly explain relapse after treatment is stopped. Compared with normal scalp, lesional scalp, particularly in alopecia totalis/universalis, had higher clonality and more expanded CD8+ clones, which suggests antigenic drive. Scalp clonality and the number of expanded CD8+ clones among the top 100 scalp clones were significantly decreased by tofacitinib. Unlike mouse skin, which is dominated by gammadelta T cells, normal human skin has resident alphabeta T cells that are also sequenced, and this complicates analysis of the scalp TCR repertoire. Compared with mice, TCR sequences shared between patients were less clear, possibly partly because of HLA diversity across the patient population. The treated cohort was small, with a single nonresponder, so links between baseline CD8+ expansion and response need larger studies.

Read against the paper, the sample's treatment or condition label means: oral pan-JAK inhibitor, 5-10 mg twice daily. Lesional scalp punch biopsies and peripheral blood were collected from alopecia areata patients. PBMCs were isolated by density centrifugation and stained for CD3, CD4 and CD8, after which CD4+ and CD8+ T cells were sorted on a FACSAria. Libraries were built with the immunoSEQ multiplex PCR assay. For TCR sequencing, RNA was extracted from every sample and reverse transcribed into cDNA to serve as template. SuperScript III was used for first-strand cDNA synthesis, primed with a 2:1 mix of oligo-dT and random hexamers. A synthetic immune receptor repertoire was used to measure amplification bias, and any remaining bias was corrected computationally. On the authors' methods: After raw reads were preprocessed to remove errors, the CDR3 was defined following IMGT conventions as running from the conserved cysteine to phenylalanine. Clonality was calculated as 1 minus Shannon entropy normalized by log2 of the number of productive unique TCRs. Whether each scalp clone was CD4 or CD8 was inferred by checking scalp TCRbeta sequences against the CD4 and CD8 repertoires from sorted blood. The table was pulled from immuneACCESS by TCRdb, which kept in-frame rearrangements only. Such tables lose some clones; where checked, under half of the loss comes from unresolved V genes, and the rest has no known cause. That table supplies the V and J calls and clone size; D and trimming were determined from the DNA. Across this sample there are under 130,000 clones, with around 84% seen only once. The biggest ten clones account for approximately 12% of the sample.

The CDR3 spans 17 residues, from the cysteine through the phenylalanine. The CDR3 DNA has 51 bases and is translated from base 1. CDR1 MNHEY and CDR2 SMNVEV are derived from the germline V gene (reference sequence). The sequence joins TRBV27 to TRBJ2-3; the junction holds 12 bases that match TRBD2. This TCR came from a human donor with alopecia areata. This sample comprised CD8+ T cells sorted from blood, obtained at approximately week 34, from a patient treated with tofacitinib. The CDR3 reads CASRLSSGRVSTDTQYF. The sequence in DNA is TGTGCCAGCAGATTATCTAGCGGGAGGGTTAGCACAGATACGCAGTATTTT.